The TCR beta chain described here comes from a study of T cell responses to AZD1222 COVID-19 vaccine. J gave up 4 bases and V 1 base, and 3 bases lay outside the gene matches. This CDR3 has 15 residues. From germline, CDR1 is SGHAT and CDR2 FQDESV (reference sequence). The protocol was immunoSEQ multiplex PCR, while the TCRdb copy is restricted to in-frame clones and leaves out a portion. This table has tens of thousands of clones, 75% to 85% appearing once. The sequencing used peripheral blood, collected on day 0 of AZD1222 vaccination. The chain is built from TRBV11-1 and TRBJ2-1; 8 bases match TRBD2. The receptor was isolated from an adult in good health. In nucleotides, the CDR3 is TGTGCCAGCAGCTTAGGACTAGCGCCTTACAATGAGCAGTTCTTC. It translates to CASSLGLAPYNEQFF.